The present T cell receptor (beta chain) was sequenced within a study of blood T cell repertoires in COVID-19. Overall study context: Material from acute and convalescent COVID-19 was sourced from the United States, Italy and Spain. Sources were T cells, B-cell-depleted T cells, or PBMCs; the material itself was cDNA or gDNA.

As handled by the study authors: Estimation of nucleated cell counts was performed using reference gene primer amplification. Assay used: immunoSEQ multiplex PCR; TCRdb lists only in-frame clones, some missing. The V and J calls and clone size come from that table; D and trimming were worked out from the DNA. The sample yields 90,000 to 150,000 clones, about 80% seen once. This CDR3 is built from 14 residues. Germline loops: CDR1 SGHVS, CDR2 FNYEAQ. Trimming left V 1 base short and J 2 bases short, with 9 bases between. The source of this sequence is a man in his 70s with acute or convalescent COVID-19. The sample consisted of peripheral blood. This chain connects TRBV7-6 to TRBJ2-7, with D possibly TRBD1 on 6 matching bases. The DNA for the CDR3 is TGTGCCAGCAGCTTAGGCACAGGGACCTACGAGCAGTACTTC. Protein sequence: CASSLGTGTYEQYF.